A selection of T cell receptor beta chains follows, all from one sample in a study of regulatory T cells in long-lasting Graves disease. MiXCR was run by TCRdb on the multiplex PCR reads, yielding one entry per CDR3 protein. The sample yields 250,000 or so distinct CDR3 sequences, about 18% seen once. The sample was also reused in another study, on T cells in Graves' hyperthyroidism and ophthalmopathy.

The sequenced sample was peripheral blood mononuclear cells (PBMCs), obtained at new diagnosis, from a patient treated with antithyroid drugs. Receptors originate from a woman aged 25 to 39 with Graves disease. Each CDR3 is given with its conserved first and last residue. The order of the fields is V gene, clone size, D gene, J gene, CDR3 protein, CDR3 DNA. D genes are given only for firm matches. Not every row has a clone size; where given, it reads once, few, many or a size class.

v_gene: TRBV20-1; abundance: many; d_gene: TRBD2; j_gene: TRBJ2-1; CDR3aa: CSADQIAGGNEQFF; CDR3nt: TGCAGTGCGGATCAGATAGCGGGGGGGAATGAGCAGTTCTTC
v_gene: TRBV5-1; abundance: many; d_gene: NA; j_gene: TRBJ2-7; CDR3aa: CASSLATDYEQYF; CDR3nt: TGCGCCAGCAGCTTGGCGACAGATTACGAGCAGTACTTC
v_gene: TRBV25-1; abundance: NA; d_gene: NA; j_gene: TRBJ2-7; CDR3aa: CASSLGAVHEQYF; CDR3nt: TGTGCCAGCAGTTTGGGGGCCGTCCACGAGCAGTACTTC
v_gene: TRBV5-1; abundance: many; d_gene: NA; j_gene: TRBJ1-2; CDR3aa: CASRARALGYGYTF; CDR3nt: TGCGCCAGCAGGGCTCGGGCACTGGGCTATGGCTACACCTTC
v_gene: TRBV5-5; abundance: many; d_gene: NA; j_gene: TRBJ2-5; CDR3aa: CASSLPIAGETQYF; CDR3nt: TGTGCCAGCAGCTTGCCGATTGCCGGGGAGACCCAGTACTTC
v_gene: TRBV20-1; abundance: many; d_gene: TRBD1; j_gene: TRBJ1-5; CDR3aa: CSARGYGTEDNQPQHF; CDR3nt: TGCAGTGCTAGGGGCTACGGGACAGAAGACAATCAGCCCCAGCATTTT
v_gene: TRBV20-1; abundance: many; d_gene: TRBD1; j_gene: TRBJ2-3; CDR3aa: CSAQIPSGQGATDTQYF; CDR3nt: TGCAGTGCTCAGATACCCTCGGGACAGGGGGCGACAGATACGCAGTATTTT
v_gene: TRBV5-6; abundance: NA; d_gene: TRBD2; j_gene: TRBJ2-3; CDR3aa: CASSVTSGRAKGTDTQYF; CDR3nt: TGTGCCAGCAGCGTGACTAGCGGGAGGGCAAAGGGCACAGATACGCAGTATTTT
v_gene: TRBV15; abundance: many; d_gene: TRBD2; j_gene: TRBJ2-3; CDR3aa: CATSGRSGGQDTQYF; CDR3nt: TGTGCCACCTCCGGTCGAAGCGGGGGGCAAGATACGCAGTATTTT
v_gene: TRBV12-3/TRBV12-4; abundance: many; d_gene: TRBD1; j_gene: TRBJ2-3; CDR3aa: CASSPSTGGAVDTQYF; CDR3nt: TGTGCCAGCAGCCCGTCTACAGGGGGAGCCGTAGATACGCAGTATTTT
v_gene: TRBV27; abundance: many; d_gene: NA; j_gene: TRBJ1-1; CDR3aa: CASTRGTEAFF; CDR3nt: TGTGCCAGCACCCGGGGCACTGAAGCTTTCTTT
v_gene: TRBV6-9; abundance: many; d_gene: NA; j_gene: TRBJ1-1; CDR3aa: CASSYFLSEPEAFF; CDR3nt: TGTGCCAGCAGTTACTTCTTGTCGGAGCCTGAAGCTTTCTTT
v_gene: TRBV7-2; abundance: many; d_gene: NA; j_gene: TRBJ1-2; CDR3aa: CASSLVPGHYGYTF; CDR3nt: TGTGCCAGCAGCTTAGTTCCCGGGCACTATGGCTACACCTTC
v_gene: TRBV3-1; abundance: many; d_gene: TRBD1; j_gene: TRBJ2-7; CDR3aa: CASSRRQGYGSSYEQYF; CDR3nt: TGTGCCAGCAGCCGGAGACAGGGGTACGGGAGCTCCTACGAGCAGTACTTC
v_gene: TRBV14; abundance: NA; d_gene: TRBD1; j_gene: TRBJ2-1; CDR3aa: CASSRGWFLGTGVGEQFF; CDR3nt: TGTGCCAGCAGCAGAGGGTGGTTCTTGGGGACAGGGGTCGGCGAGCAGTTCTTC
v_gene: TRBV11-2; abundance: NA; d_gene: TRBD2; j_gene: TRBJ2-1; CDR3aa: CASSSLAGGLSSYNEQFF; CDR3nt: TGTGCCAGCAGCTCACTAGCGGGGGGACTAAGCTCCTACAATGAGCAGTTCTTC
v_gene: TRBV19; abundance: many; d_gene: TRBD1; j_gene: TRBJ1-5; CDR3aa: CASRTDRAAGAQHF; CDR3nt: TGTGCCAGTAGAACGGACAGGGCGGCAGGGGCCCAGCATTTT
v_gene: TRBV12-3/TRBV12-4; abundance: many; d_gene: NA; j_gene: TRBJ2-5; CDR3aa: CASTLGGRLVPGTQYF; CDR3nt: TGTGCCAGCACACTGGGGGGTCGGTTGGTGCCAGGGACCCAGTACTTC
v_gene: TRBV20-1; abundance: NA; d_gene: NA; j_gene: TRBJ1-1; CDR3aa: CSARSDRNTEAFF; CDR3nt: TGCAGTGCTAGATCCGACAGGAACACTGAAGCTTTCTTT
v_gene: TRBV7-9; abundance: many; d_gene: NA; j_gene: TRBJ1-2; CDR3aa: CAGELNYGYTF; CDR3nt: TGTGCCGGCGAGCTTAACTATGGCTACACCTTC
v_gene: TRBV5-6; abundance: many; d_gene: TRBD1; j_gene: TRBJ1-4; CDR3aa: CASSTTLQDRGKLFF; CDR3nt: TGTGCCAGCAGCACCACGCTACAAGACAGGGGGAAACTGTTTTTT
v_gene: TRBV15; abundance: many; d_gene: NA; j_gene: TRBJ2-1; CDR3aa: CATSRDRRYVDQGNEQFF; CDR3nt: TGTGCCACCAGCAGGGACCGACGTTATGTCGACCAGGGGAATGAGCAGTTCTTC
v_gene: TRBV6-9; abundance: many; d_gene: NA; j_gene: TRBJ2-1; CDR3aa: CASSYSPAGRDNEQFF; CDR3nt: TGTGCCAGCAGTTACTCCCCTGCGGGAAGGGACAATGAGCAGTTCTTC
v_gene: TRBV7-6; abundance: many; d_gene: TRBD2; j_gene: TRBJ2-5; CDR3aa: CASSLAASSGGFPGTQYF; CDR3nt: TGTGCCAGCAGCTTAGCGGCGTCGAGCGGGGGGTTCCCGGGGACCCAGTACTTC
v_gene: TRBV20-1; abundance: many; d_gene: NA; j_gene: TRBJ2-5; CDR3aa: CSALFSGGGETQYF; CDR3nt: TGCAGTGCGCTCTTTTCCGGGGGAGGAGAGACCCAGTACTTC
v_gene: TRBV5-1; abundance: many; d_gene: NA; j_gene: TRBJ2-5; CDR3aa: CASAKPYQETQYF; CDR3nt: TGCGCCAGTGCCAAACCATACCAAGAGACCCAGTACTTC
v_gene: TRBV2; abundance: once; d_gene: NA; j_gene: TRBJ2-7; CDR3aa: CASTAFRTFYEQYF; CDR3nt: TGTGCCAGCACAGCGTTCCGGACCTTCTACGAGCAGTACTTC
v_gene: TRBV16; abundance: NA; d_gene: NA; j_gene: TRBJ1-1; CDR3aa: CASSPAGDSTEALF; CDR3nt: TGTGCCAGCAGCCCGGCGGGGGATAGTACTGAAGCTCTCTTT
v_gene: TRBV28; abundance: few; d_gene: NA; j_gene: TRBJ1-3; CDR3aa: CTSSLIGGNTIYF; CDR3nt: TGTACCAGCAGTTTAATAGGGGGAAACACCATATATTTT
v_gene: TRBV2; abundance: many; d_gene: TRBD1; j_gene: TRBJ1-1; CDR3aa: CASRTGTATEAFF; CDR3nt: TGTGCCAGCAGAACCGGGACAGCCACTGAAGCTTTCTTT
v_gene: TRBV20-1; abundance: many; d_gene: NA; j_gene: TRBJ1-2; CDR3aa: CSARGGLGYTF; CDR3nt: TGCAGTGCTAGAGGGGGGCTTGGCTACACCTTC
v_gene: TRBV20-1; abundance: many; d_gene: NA; j_gene: TRBJ2-5; CDR3aa: CSARDTDSRSGPVGTQYF; CDR3nt: TGCAGTGCTAGAGATACTGACAGTCGGAGTGGGCCGGTGGGGACCCAGTACTTC
v_gene: TRBV5-1; abundance: many; d_gene: NA; j_gene: TRBJ1-2; CDR3aa: CASSLTGNSNYGYTF; CDR3nt: TGCGCCAGCAGCTTGACAGGGAATTCTAACTATGGCTACACCTTC
v_gene: TRBV5-1; abundance: many; d_gene: NA; j_gene: TRBJ2-5; CDR3aa: CASSRMEKETQYF; CDR3nt: TGCGCCAGCAGCCGGATGGAGAAAGAGACCCAGTACTTC
v_gene: TRBV12-3/TRBV12-4; abundance: many; d_gene: TRBD1; j_gene: TRBJ2-1; CDR3aa: CASSLGPTGASYNEQFF; CDR3nt: TGTGCCAGCAGTTTGGGCCCGACAGGGGCGTCCTACAATGAGCAGTTCTTC
v_gene: TRBV20-1; abundance: many; d_gene: TRBD1; j_gene: TRBJ1-6; CDR3aa: CSARRGQGGNSPLHF; CDR3nt: TGCAGTGCTAGACGGGGACAGGGAGGTAATTCACCCCTCCACTTT
v_gene: TRBV7-9; abundance: many; d_gene: TRBD1; j_gene: TRBJ1-2; CDR3aa: CASSNLGTEFNYGYTF; CDR3nt: TGTGCCAGCAGCAACCTAGGGACAGAATTTAACTATGGCTACACCTTC
v_gene: TRBV18; abundance: few; d_gene: TRBD1; j_gene: TRBJ2-5; CDR3aa: CASSGDRVQETQYF; CDR3nt: TGTGCCAGCTCTGGTGACAGGGTCCAAGAGACCCAGTACTTC
v_gene: TRBV6-2/TRBV6-3; abundance: many; d_gene: NA; j_gene: TRBJ2-3; CDR3aa: CASKKGGHEATQYF; CDR3nt: TGTGCCAGCAAAAAGGGGGGCCATGAAGCTACGCAGTATTTT
v_gene: TRBV28; abundance: many; d_gene: NA; j_gene: TRBJ1-4; CDR3aa: CASSLPGDTDEKLFF; CDR3nt: TGTGCCAGCAGTCTACCCGGGGACACTGATGAAAAACTGTTTTTT
v_gene: TRBV3-1; abundance: many; d_gene: NA; j_gene: TRBJ2-5; CDR3aa: CASSQRNRARRETQYF; CDR3nt: TGTGCCAGCAGCCAAAGGAACAGGGCCCGCAGGGAGACCCAGTACTTC
v_gene: TRBV7-2; abundance: many; d_gene: TRBD2; j_gene: TRBJ2-1; CDR3aa: CASSLDGGGAGEQFF; CDR3nt: TGTGCCAGCAGCTTAGACGGCGGGGGGGCCGGTGAGCAGTTCTTC
v_gene: TRBV5-5; abundance: few; d_gene: NA; j_gene: TRBJ1-1; CDR3aa: CASSPPPWRTEAFF; CDR3nt: TGTGCCAGCAGCCCCCCCCCGTGGAGGACTGAAGCTTTCTTT
v_gene: TRBV20-1; abundance: NA; d_gene: TRBD2; j_gene: TRBJ2-7; CDR3aa: CSASGGNAYEQYF; CDR3nt: TGCAGTGCTAGCGGGGGGAATGCCTACGAGCAGTACTTC
v_gene: TRBV9; abundance: NA; d_gene: NA; j_gene: TRBJ2-2; CDR3aa: CASSEDGGRTGELFF; CDR3nt: TGTGCCAGCAGCGAGGACGGGGGGCGAACCGGGGAGCTGTTTTTT
v_gene: TRBV12-3/TRBV12-4; abundance: many; d_gene: NA; j_gene: TRBJ2-7; CDR3aa: CASSLLHRREQYF; CDR3nt: TGTGCCAGCAGTTTACTCCACAGGCGCGAGCAGTACTTC
v_gene: TRBV4-1; abundance: NA; d_gene: NA; j_gene: TRBJ1-3; CDR3aa: CASSQVGVAGNTIYF; CDR3nt: TGCGCCAGCAGCCAAGTTGGGGTCGCCGGAAACACCATATATTTT
v_gene: TRBV18; abundance: many; d_gene: NA; j_gene: TRBJ1-1; CDR3aa: CASSPMDRRTEAFF; CDR3nt: TGTGCCAGCTCACCTATGGACAGAAGGACTGAAGCTTTCTTT
v_gene: TRBV7-2; abundance: many; d_gene: NA; j_gene: TRBJ1-1; CDR3aa: CASSSWQNTEAFF; CDR3nt: TGTGCCAGCAGCTCTTGGCAAAACACTGAAGCTTTCTTT
v_gene: TRBV7-2; abundance: NA; d_gene: TRBD1; j_gene: TRBJ1-5; CDR3aa: CASSPDRGKGQPQHF; CDR3nt: TGTGCCAGCAGCCCGGACAGGGGGAAGGGTCAGCCCCAGCATTTT
v_gene: TRBV19; abundance: many; d_gene: NA; j_gene: TRBJ2-3; CDR3aa: CATRRRPSGTDTQYF; CDR3nt: TGTGCCACCAGAAGACGGCCGTCGGGCACAGATACGCAGTATTTT
v_gene: TRBV20-1; abundance: many; d_gene: TRBD1; j_gene: TRBJ2-3; CDR3aa: CSAFPGQGLDTQYF; CDR3nt: TGCAGTGCGTTTCCGGGACAGGGATTAGATACGCAGTATTTT
v_gene: TRBV6-1; abundance: many; d_gene: TRBD2; j_gene: TRBJ2-5; CDR3aa: CASSRTGTSGGSRWETQYF; CDR3nt: TGTGCCAGCAGCCGAACCGGGACTAGCGGGGGGTCACGTTGGGAGACCCAGTACTTC